This TCR beta chain stems from a study of regulatory T cells in long-lasting Graves disease. In building TCR beta libraries, iRepertoire HTBI primers were used together with Arm-PCR of CDR3 regions. TCRdb reprocessed the multiplex PCR reads with MiXCR, giving one entry per CDR3 protein. This sample has 400,000 to 450,000 distinct CDR3 sequences, with 16% found just once. Time point given: newly diagnosed GD, antithyroid drugs for less than 3 months. PBMC RNA was the source of the TCR library. This clonotype was counted ten times or more. The CDR3 loop spans 14 amino acids. The junction had 8 bases not matched to a gene; V was cut back by 5 bases and J by 2 bases. CDR1 DFQATT and CDR2 SNEGSKA come from the germline V gene (reference sequence). This same sample was also part of a study on T cells in Graves' hyperthyroidism and ophthalmopathy. From that study: Used for diagnoses were clinical symptoms, serum thyroxine and TRAb, thyroid ultrasound and orbital computed tomography. Initially, a first-round RT-PCR of the TCR CDR3 employed the HTBI primer set.

The receptor was isolated from a woman aged 25 to 39 with Graves disease. The source material was peripheral blood mononuclear cells (PBMCs), sampled at new diagnosis, from a patient treated with antithyroid drugs. The chain links TRBV20-1 to TRBJ2-7; TRBD1 aligns across 8 bases. The CDR3 is CSAAQGASTYEQYF. CDR3 bases: TGCAGTGCTGCTCAGGGGGCAAGTACCTACGAGCAGTACTTC.